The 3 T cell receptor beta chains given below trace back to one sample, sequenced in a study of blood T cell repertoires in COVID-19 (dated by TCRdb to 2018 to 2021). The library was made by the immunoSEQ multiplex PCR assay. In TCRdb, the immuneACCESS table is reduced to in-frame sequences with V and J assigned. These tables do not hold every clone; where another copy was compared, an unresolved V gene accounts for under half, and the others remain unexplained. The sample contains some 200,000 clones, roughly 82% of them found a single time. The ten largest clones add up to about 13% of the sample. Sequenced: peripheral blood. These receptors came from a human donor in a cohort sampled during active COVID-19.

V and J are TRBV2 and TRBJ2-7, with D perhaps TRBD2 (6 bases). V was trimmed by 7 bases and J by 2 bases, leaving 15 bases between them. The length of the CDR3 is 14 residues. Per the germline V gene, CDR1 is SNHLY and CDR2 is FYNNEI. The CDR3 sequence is CASTVGSGTYEQYF. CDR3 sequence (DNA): TGTGCCAGCACGGTGGGTAGCGGTACCTACGAGCAGTACTTC.

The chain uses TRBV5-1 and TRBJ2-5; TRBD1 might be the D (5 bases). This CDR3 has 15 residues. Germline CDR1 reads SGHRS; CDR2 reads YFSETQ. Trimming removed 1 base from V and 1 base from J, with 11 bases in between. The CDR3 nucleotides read TGCGCCAGCAGCTTGTTGCCAGGGCGCCAAGAGACCCAGTACTTC. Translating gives CASSLLPGRQETQYF.

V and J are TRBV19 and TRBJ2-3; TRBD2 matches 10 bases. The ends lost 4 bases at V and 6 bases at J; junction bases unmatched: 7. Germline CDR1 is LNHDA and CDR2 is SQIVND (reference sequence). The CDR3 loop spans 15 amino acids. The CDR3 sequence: CASSRSGRAPDTQYF. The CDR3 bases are TGTGCCAGTAGTAGGAGCGGGAGGGCCCCGGATACGCAGTATTTT.